The rows below give T cell receptor beta chains drawn from one sample of a study of cytomegalovirus exposure and HLA in healthy donors. The repertoire was sequenced with immunoSEQ multiplex PCR; TCRdb's copy has only in-frame clones and lacks some. This sample has some 130,000 clones, with almost 85% found just once. Material for sequencing was PBMCs. Receptors were obtained from a woman in her twenties or thirties in good health and CMV-seronegative. CDR3s include the opening cysteine and the closing phenylalanine or tryptophan. D genes are given only for firm matches. A row's size may be missing; if present it is once, few, many or a size class.

CDR3	DNA	size	V	J	D
CASSFGALQGGGYTF	TGTGCCAGCAGCTTTGGGGCGCTGCAGGGCGGTGGCTACACCTTC	NA	TRBV7-9	TRBJ1-2	NA
CASKPEAVGSYEQYF	TGTGCCAGCAAGCCTGAAGCGGTCGGCTCCTACGAGCAGTACTTC	NA	TRBV2	TRBJ2-7	NA
CASRTRVDEQFF	TGTGCCAGCAGAACGAGGGTAGATGAGCAGTTCTTC	NA	TRBV2	TRBJ2-1	NA
CASSLRDNAYEQYF	TGTGCCAGCAGCTTACGGGACAACGCCTACGAGCAGTACTTC	NA	TRBV7-2	TRBJ2-7	NA
CASSSPSRGRFGYTF	TGTGCCAGCAGCTCACCTTCCAGGGGGCGTTTTGGCTACACCTTC	NA	TRBV6-1	TRBJ1-2	TRBD1
CASSLDGVRLNTEAFF	TGTGCCAGCAGCTTGGATGGTGTCAGGCTGAACACTGAAGCTTTCTTT	once	TRBV5-6	TRBJ1-1	NA
CASSPRAGGQFF	TGTGCCAGCAGCCCTCGGGCGGGGGGTCAGTTCTTC	NA	TRBV9	TRBJ2-1	TRBD2
CASSEGQGVRPEAFF	TGTGCCAGCAGCGAAGGACAGGGGGTTCGTCCTGAAGCTTTCTTT	NA	TRBV9	TRBJ1-1	TRBD1
CASSTGQGDYEQYF	TGTGCCAGTAGTACGGGACAGGGAGACTACGAGCAGTACTTC	NA	TRBV19	TRBJ2-7	TRBD1
CASSWGHNNEQFF	TGTGCCAGCAGCTGGGGACACAACAATGAGCAGTTCTTC	once	TRBV5-8	TRBJ2-1	NA
CASSPGTGGASEQYF	TGTGCCAGCAGCCCCGGGACAGGGGGCGCGTCCGAGCAGTACTTC	NA	TRBV7-9	TRBJ2-7	TRBD1
CASSRDRGEVYEQYF	TGTGCCAGCAGCAGAGACAGGGGAGAGGTCTACGAGCAGTACTTC	NA	TRBV7-2	TRBJ2-7	TRBD1
CATSDARLPYTDTQYF	TGTGCCACCAGCGACGCGCGACTACCTTACACAGATACGCAGTATTTT	NA	TRBV15	TRBJ2-3	NA
CASSLGLAGSTDTQYF	TGTGCCAGCAGCCTGGGACTAGCGGGGTCCACAGATACGCAGTATTTT	NA	TRBV7-9	TRBJ2-3	TRBD2
CASIPPSGGGNTEAFF	TGTGCCAGCATACCTCCTTCGGGGGGCGGGAACACTGAAGCTTTCTTT	NA	TRBV28	TRBJ1-1	NA
CASSWDSTLRTEAFF	TGTGCCAGCAGTTGGGACAGTACCTTGCGAACTGAAGCTTTCTTT	NA	TRBV28	TRBJ1-1	TRBD1
CASSLGQVLNYGYTF	TGCGCCAGCAGCTTGGGACAGGTCTTGAACTATGGCTACACCTTC	NA	TRBV10-2	TRBJ1-2	TRBD1
CASSLATGFANTGELFF	TGTGCCAGCAGCCTTGCGACAGGGTTCGCGAACACCGGGGAGCTGTTTTTT	NA	TRBV7-9	TRBJ2-2	TRBD1
CASSLTGAGGNTIYF	TGTGCCAGCAGTCTGACAGGAGCAGGCGGAAACACCATATATTTT	NA	TRBV28	TRBJ1-3	NA
CASSARTGFNSPLHF	TGTGCCAGCAGCGCGCGTACAGGGTTTAATTCACCCCTCCACTTT	NA	TRBV7-9	TRBJ1-6	NA
CASSLGSEAFF	TGCGCCAGCAGCTTGGGCAGTGAAGCTTTCTTT	NA	TRBV5-1	TRBJ1-1	NA
CASSAGQGLYGYTF	TGCGCCAGCAGCGCGGGACAGGGTCTCTATGGCTACACCTTC	NA	TRBV5-1	TRBJ1-2	TRBD1
CASSPGGPDFYEQYF	TGTGCCAGCAGCCCCGGGGGACCGGATTTCTACGAGCAGTACTTC	NA	TRBV11-1	TRBJ2-7	NA
CASSQAGSYSYEQYF	TGCGCCAGCAGTCAGGCAGGGTCCTACTCCTACGAGCAGTACTTC	once	TRBV23-1	TRBJ2-7	NA
CASSLSVGHSHNEQFF	TGTGCCAGCAGCTTAAGTGTGGGGCACTCTCACAATGAGCAGTTCTTC	NA	TRBV11-2	TRBJ2-1	NA
CASSFSGSYNEQFF	TGTGCCAGCAGCTTTAGCGGTTCATACAATGAGCAGTTCTTC	once	TRBV7-2	TRBJ2-1	NA
CASSLWGTSTDTQYF	TGTGCCAGTAGCCTCTGGGGGACTAGCACAGATACGCAGTATTTT	NA	TRBV19	TRBJ2-3	NA
CASNFFRGTEAFF	TGTGCCAGCAATTTTTTCCGGGGCACTGAAGCTTTCTTT	NA	TRBV2	TRBJ1-1	NA
CASSLGLAGDAGELFF	TGTGCCAGCAGCTTAGGACTAGCGGGGGATGCCGGGGAGCTGTTTTTT	NA	TRBV7-9	TRBJ2-2	TRBD2
CAWSMGPSGDSPLHF	TGTGCCTGGAGTATGGGCCCCTCCGGGGATTCACCCCTCCACTTT	NA	TRBV30	TRBJ1-6	NA
CASRRLADPYNEQFF	TGTGCCAGCAGGCGACTAGCGGACCCCTACAATGAGCAGTTCTTC	NA	TRBV27	TRBJ2-1	TRBD2
CASSEQGRQETQYF	TGTGCCAGCAGCGAACAGGGTCGTCAAGAGACCCAGTACTTC	NA	TRBV5-6	TRBJ2-5	NA
CASSDKTSGVGNEQFF	TGTGCCAGCAGTGATAAGACTAGCGGTGTGGGCAATGAGCAGTTCTTC	NA	TRBV6-1	TRBJ2-1	TRBD2
CASSRSGGASYEQYF	TGTGCCAGCAGCCGCAGCGGGGGGGCCTCCTACGAGCAGTACTTC	once	TRBV28	TRBJ2-7	TRBD2
CASGFGRATADTQYF	TGTGCTAGTGGTTTCGGCAGGGCGACCGCAGATACGCAGTATTTT	NA	TRBV12-5	TRBJ2-3	NA
CASSLGTGTPGTIYF	TGTGCCAGCAGCTTAGGGACAGGGACTCCTGGCACCATATATTTT	NA	TRBV7-2	TRBJ1-3	TRBD1
CASWGGRPYTEAFF	TGTGCCAGTTGGGGGGGGAGGCCTTACACTGAAGCTTTCTTT	NA	TRBV6-5	TRBJ1-1	NA
CASSLYEAISPLHF	TGTGCCAGCAGTTTATACGAGGCGATTTCACCCCTCCACTTT	NA	TRBV28	TRBJ1-6	NA
CASLQWGDEKLFF	TGTGCCAGCTTACAGTGGGGGGATGAAAAACTGTTTTTT	once	TRBV28	TRBJ1-4	NA
CASSFSSGGFYEQYF	TGTGCCAGCAGTTTTTCTAGCGGGGGGTTCTACGAGCAGTACTTC	NA	TRBV28	TRBJ2-7	TRBD2
CAIRADRQETQYF	TGTGCCATCAGGGCGGACAGACAAGAGACCCAGTACTTC	NA	TRBV10-3	TRBJ2-5	NA
CASSVAQGAETQYF	TGTGCCAGCAGCGTAGCTCAGGGCGCGGAGACCCAGTACTTC	NA	TRBV9	TRBJ2-5	NA
CASSSSRDRVTGELFF	TGTGCCAGCAGCTCCTCCCGGGACAGGGTTACCGGGGAGCTGTTTTTT	NA	TRBV5-6	TRBJ2-2	TRBD1
CASRKTSFETQYF	TGTGCCAGCAGGAAGACTAGTTTTGAGACCCAGTACTTC	NA	TRBV6-1	TRBJ2-5	NA
CASSSTRGQTLHF	TGTGCCAGCAGCTCAACCAGGGGCCAAACCCTCCACTTT	NA	TRBV7-2	TRBJ1-6	NA
CASTPRENTEAFF	TGCGCCAGCACCCCCAGGGAGAACACTGAAGCTTTCTTT	few	TRBV4-1	TRBJ1-1	NA
CASSPRMEGNTEAFF	TGTGCCAGCTCACCGCGTATGGAGGGCAACACTGAAGCTTTCTTT	once	TRBV18	TRBJ1-1	NA
CASSVVGGGAGTDTQYF	TGTGCCAGCAGCGTAGTGGGGGGTGGGGCGGGCACAGATACGCAGTATTTT	NA	TRBV9	TRBJ2-3	NA
CASTRSREYNSPLHF	TGTGCCAGCACCAGAAGTCGGGAGTATAATTCACCCCTCCACTTT	NA	TRBV6-1	TRBJ1-6	NA
CASSLALAGKNIQYF	TGTGCCAGCAGCTTAGCCCTAGCGGGGAAAAACATTCAGTACTTC	once	TRBV11-1	TRBJ2-4	TRBD2
CASSFFSIRDRDTEAFF	TGTGCCAGCAGTTTTTTCTCAATCCGGGACAGGGACACTGAAGCTTTCTTT	NA	TRBV28	TRBJ1-1	TRBD1
CASSVQGTDTQYF	TGTGCCAGCAGCGTACAGGGGACAGATACGCAGTATTTT	NA	TRBV9	TRBJ2-3	NA
CASSYYIQETQYF	TGTGCCAGCAGTTACTACATCCAAGAGACCCAGTACTTC	NA	TRBV6-5	TRBJ2-5	NA